The clone carrying this T cell receptor beta chain showed up just once. This sample was taken from a study of cytomegalovirus exposure and HLA in healthy donors. The PCR used 60 Vbeta and 13 Jbeta primers. Profiling relied on immunoSEQ multiplex PCR, and the TCRdb table lists in-frame clones only, not all of them. The sample includes some 270,000 clones, nearly 95% of them seen just once. Trimming removed 3 bases from V and 5 bases from J; junction bases left unmatched: 4. The CDR3 is 13 amino acids. Germline V CDR1 and CDR2: SGHKS, YYEKEE (reference sequence). This receptor was taken from a girl aged 2 to 9 in good health and CMV-seronegative. The chain combines TRBV5-5 with TRBJ2-7, with 8 bases identical to TRBD1. Input material: PBMCs. CDR3 sequence: CASSSRTGNEQYF. CDR3 sequence (DNA): TGTGCCAGCAGCTCAAGGACAGGGAACGAGCAGTACTTC.